This T cell receptor (beta chain) was captured by sequencing in a study of cytomegalovirus exposure and HLA in healthy donors. PCR primers comprised 60 Vbeta and 13 Jbeta primers. Clones were sequenced by immunoSEQ multiplex PCR, and TCRdb holds only the in-frame ones, with some missing. The sample includes some 78,000 clones, 72% of them seen just once. The CDR3 is made up of 13 amino acids. From germline, CDR1 is SGHTA and CDR2 FQGNSA. Trimming took 4 bases from V and 5 from J, leaving 11 bases between them. The chain links TRBV7-2 to TRBJ2-5; the D gene is possibly TRBD2 (5 bases). This receptor was taken from a woman aged 40-49 years in good health and CMV-seropositive. Sequenced: PBMCs. CDR3 sequence: CASSSFGEETQYF. The CDR3 nucleotides read TGTGCCAGCAGCTCCTTTGGGGAGGAGACCCAGTACTTC.